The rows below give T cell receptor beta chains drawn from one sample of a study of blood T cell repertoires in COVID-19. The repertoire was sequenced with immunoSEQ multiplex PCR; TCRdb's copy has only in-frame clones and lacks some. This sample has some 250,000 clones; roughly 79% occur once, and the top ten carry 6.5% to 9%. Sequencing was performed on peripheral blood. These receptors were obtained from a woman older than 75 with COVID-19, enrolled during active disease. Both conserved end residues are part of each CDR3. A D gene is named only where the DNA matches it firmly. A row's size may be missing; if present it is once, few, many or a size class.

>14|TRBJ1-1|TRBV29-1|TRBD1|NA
CSVGGGTGATEAFF
TGCAGCGTTGGTGGAGGAACAGGGGCAACTGAAGCTTTCTTT
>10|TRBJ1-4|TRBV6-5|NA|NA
CASSLEETVF
TGTGCCAGCAGCCTCGAGGAGACCGTTTTT
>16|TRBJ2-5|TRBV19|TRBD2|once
CASSIGYRLAGETQYF
TGTGCCAGTAGTATTGGGTATCGGCTAGCGGGAGAGACCCAGTACTTC
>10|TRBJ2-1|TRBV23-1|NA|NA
CASRLDRQFF
TGCGCCAGCAGGTTGGACAGACAGTTCTTC
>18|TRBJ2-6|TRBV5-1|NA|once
CASSLEGGAMSGANVLTF
TGCGCCAGCAGCTTGGAAGGGGGTGCTATGTCTGGGGCCAACGTCCTGACTTTC
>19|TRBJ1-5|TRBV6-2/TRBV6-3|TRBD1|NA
CASSKPEGTGMGSNQPQHF
TGTGCCAGCAGTAAACCCGAGGGGACAGGGATGGGTAGCAATCAGCCCCAGCATTTT
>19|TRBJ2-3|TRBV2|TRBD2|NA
CASSVFPGLAGGGTDTQYF
TGTGCCAGCAGCGTATTCCCGGGACTAGCGGGGGGAGGGACAGATACGCAGTATTTT
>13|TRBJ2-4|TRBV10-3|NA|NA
CAISEGEGGVQYF
TGTGCCATCAGTGAGGGAGAGGGGGGGGTTCAGTACTTC
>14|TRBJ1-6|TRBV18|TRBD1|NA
CASSPDRDNSPLHF
TGTGCCAGCTCACCAGACAGGGACAATTCACCCCTCCACTTT
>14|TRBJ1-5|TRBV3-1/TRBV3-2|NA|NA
CASNQGMSNQPQHF
TGTGCCAGCAATCAGGGTATGAGCAATCAGCCCCAGCATTTT
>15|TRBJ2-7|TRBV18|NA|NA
CASSSPDGGRYEQYF
TGTGCCAGCTCATCTCCGGACGGAGGTCGTTACGAGCAGTACTTC
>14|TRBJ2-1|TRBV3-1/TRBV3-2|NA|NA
CASSRGRLASEQFF
TGTGCCAGCAGCCGGGGCAGATTGGCTTCGGAGCAGTTCTTC
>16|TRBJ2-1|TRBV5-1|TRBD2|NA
CASSYSTSGPNNEQFF
TGCGCCAGCAGCTACTCGACTAGCGGGCCAAACAATGAGCAGTTCTTC
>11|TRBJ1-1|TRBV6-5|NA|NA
CASRERSEAFF
TGTGCCAGCAGAGAGAGATCTGAAGCTTTCTTT
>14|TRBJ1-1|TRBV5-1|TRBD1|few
CASRLQGSSTEAFF
TGCGCCAGCAGATTACAGGGGTCTTCCACTGAAGCTTTCTTT
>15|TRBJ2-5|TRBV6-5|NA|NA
CASSRAWAGQETQYF
TGTGCCAGCAGTCGGGCCTGGGCGGGTCAAGAGACCCAGTACTTC
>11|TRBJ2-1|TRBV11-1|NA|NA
CASSLSSEQFF
TGTGCCAGCAGCTTATCCTCTGAGCAGTTCTTC
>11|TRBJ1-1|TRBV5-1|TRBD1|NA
CASMQGARAFF
TGCGCCAGCATGCAGGGGGCGCGAGCTTTCTTT
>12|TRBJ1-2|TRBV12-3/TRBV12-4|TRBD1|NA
CASSLTGFGYTF
TGTGCCAGCAGCTTGACAGGGTTTGGCTACACCTTC
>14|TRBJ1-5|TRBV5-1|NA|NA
CASSPRGGNQPQHF
TGCGCCAGCAGCCCTAGGGGCGGTAATCAGCCCCAGCATTTT
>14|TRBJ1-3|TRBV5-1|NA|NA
CASSLGGSGNTIYF
TGCGCCAGCAGCTTGGGAGGCTCTGGAAACACCATATATTTT
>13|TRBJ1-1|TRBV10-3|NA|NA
CAISETGNTEAFF
TGTGCCATCAGTGAAACAGGGAATACTGAAGCTTTCTTT
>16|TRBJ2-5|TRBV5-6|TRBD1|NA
CASSGRQGGRVGDQYF
TGTGCCAGCAGCGGGAGACAGGGTGGACGTGTTGGTGACCAGTACTTC
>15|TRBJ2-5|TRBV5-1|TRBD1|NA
CASSAWTGEMETQYF
TGCGCCAGCAGCGCCTGGACAGGGGAGATGGAGACCCAGTACTTC
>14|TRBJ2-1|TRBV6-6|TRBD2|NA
CASSVLAGADEQFF
TGTGCCAGCAGTGTCCTAGCGGGAGCGGATGAGCAGTTCTTC
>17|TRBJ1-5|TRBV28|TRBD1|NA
CAIPTSGQGARNQPQHF
TGTGCCATCCCAACCTCGGGACAGGGAGCGAGGAATCAGCCCCAGCATTTT
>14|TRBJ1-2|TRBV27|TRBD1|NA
CASSQRTGGWVYTF
TGTGCCAGCAGTCAGAGGACAGGGGGTTGGGTCTACACCTTC
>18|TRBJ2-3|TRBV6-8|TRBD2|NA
CASSYGLAGDASTDTQYF
TGTGCCAGCAGTTACGGACTAGCGGGGGACGCTAGCACAGATACGCAGTATTTT
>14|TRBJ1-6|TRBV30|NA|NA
CAWNSLNYNSPLHF
TGTGCCTGGAATAGCCTTAACTATAATTCACCCCTCCACTTT
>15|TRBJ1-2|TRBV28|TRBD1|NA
CASSPNPTGANGYTF
TGTGCCAGCAGTCCAAACCCGACAGGGGCGAATGGCTACACCTTC
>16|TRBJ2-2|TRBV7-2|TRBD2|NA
CASSSLLAGYTGELFF
TGTGCCAGCAGCTCCCTCCTAGCGGGATACACCGGGGAGCTGTTTTTT
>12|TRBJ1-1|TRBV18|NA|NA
CASSPDTGGAFF
TGTGCCAGCTCACCTGACACCGGGGGAGCTTTCTTT
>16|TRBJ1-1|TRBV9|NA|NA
CASSVGRGWQGTRAFF
TGTGCCAGCAGCGTAGGAAGGGGGTGGCAGGGGACCAGAGCTTTCTTT
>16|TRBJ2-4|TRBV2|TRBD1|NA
CASSPDRGLAKNIQYF
TGTGCCAGCAGTCCAGACAGGGGTCTAGCCAAAAACATTCAGTACTTC
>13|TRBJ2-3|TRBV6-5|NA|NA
CASSYPGTDTQYF
TGTGCCAGCAGTTACCCTGGCACAGATACGCAGTATTTT
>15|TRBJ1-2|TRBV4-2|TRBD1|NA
CASTRGAGGEAGYTF
TGTGCCAGCACCCGAGGGGCAGGGGGCGAAGCTGGCTACACCTTC
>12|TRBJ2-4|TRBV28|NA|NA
CASSTTRVIQYF
TGTGCCAGCAGCACCACCCGGGTCATTCAGTACTTC
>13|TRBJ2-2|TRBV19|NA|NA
CASKTRTTGELFF
TGTGCCAGTAAAACTCGAACGACCGGGGAGCTGTTTTTT
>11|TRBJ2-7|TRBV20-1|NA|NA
CSAEAGGEQYF
TGCAGTGCTGAGGCCGGAGGCGAGCAGTACTTC
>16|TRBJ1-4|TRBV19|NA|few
CASSRDTRGKDEKLFF
TGTGCCAGTAGCCGGGACACCCGTGGGAAAGACGAAAAACTGTTTTTT
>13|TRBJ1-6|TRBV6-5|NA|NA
CASSPQGNSPLHF
TGTGCCAGCAGCCCCCAGGGGAATTCACCCCTCCACTTT
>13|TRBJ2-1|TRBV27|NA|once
CASSLGHFNEQFF
TGTGCCAGCAGTTTAGGACACTTCAATGAGCAGTTCTTC
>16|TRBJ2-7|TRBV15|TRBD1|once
CATSRASGTGDYEQYF
TGTGCCACCAGCAGAGCCTCCGGGACAGGGGACTACGAGCAGTACTTC
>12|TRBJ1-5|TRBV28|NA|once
CASSLTGRPAHF
TGTGCCAGCAGTCTTACAGGGCGGCCCGCGCATTTT
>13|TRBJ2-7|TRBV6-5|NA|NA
CASRGGGLYEQYF
TGTGCCAGCAGGGGCGGGGGCCTTTACGAGCAGTACTTC
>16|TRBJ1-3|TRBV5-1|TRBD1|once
CASSLHDRESGNTIYF
TGCGCCAGCAGCCTGCATGACAGGGAATCTGGAAACACCATATATTTT
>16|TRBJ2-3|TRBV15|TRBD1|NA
CATSRGATGGPDTQYF
TGTGCCACCAGCAGAGGGGCGACAGGGGGGCCAGATACGCAGTATTTT
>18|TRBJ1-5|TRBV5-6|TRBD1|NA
CASSPGGRGGQGKQPQHF
TGTGCCAGCAGCCCGGGAGGGCGTGGGGGACAGGGGAAACAGCCCCAGCATTTT
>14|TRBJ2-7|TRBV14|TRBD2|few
CASSYSSGPYEQYF
TGTGCCAGCAGCTACTCTAGCGGCCCCTACGAGCAGTACTTC
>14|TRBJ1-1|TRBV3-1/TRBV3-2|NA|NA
CASSQAGKNTEAFF
TGTGCCAGCAGCCAAGCCGGGAAGAACACTGAAGCTTTCTTT
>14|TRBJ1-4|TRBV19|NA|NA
CASSIGGLGEKLFF
TGTGCCAGTAGTATTGGAGGCCTGGGGGAAAAACTGTTTTTT
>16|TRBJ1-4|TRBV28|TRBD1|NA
CASSHLAGQGAVKLFF
TGTGCCAGCAGCCATTTGGCCGGACAGGGGGCGGTAAAACTGTTTTTT
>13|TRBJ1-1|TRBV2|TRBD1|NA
CASSKGQGLEAFF
TGTGCCAGCAGTAAGGGACAGGGCTTGGAGGCTTTCTTT
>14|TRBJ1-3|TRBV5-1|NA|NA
CASSPGGSGNTIYF
TGCGCCAGCAGCCCGGGGGGGAGTGGAAACACCATATATTTT
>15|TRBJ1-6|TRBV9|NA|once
CASSVDPGMESPLHF
TGTGCCAGCAGCGTAGACCCGGGGATGGAGTCACCCCTCCACTTT